This passage covers 10 T cell receptor beta chains from one sample sequenced in a study of quantifying T cell responses using KT2 cells. Study in general: TCR alpha and beta constant-region primers primed reverse transcription of RNA.

The cDNA 3' end received a ligated oligonucleotide with a UMI. First-round PCR used four to five cycles and beta primers RC1.1 and RC1.2 covering TRBC1 and TRBC2. TCRdb reprocessed the UMI-ligation and nested PCR reads via MiXCR and lists one record per CDR3 protein. Found here are fewer than 60,000 distinct CDR3 sequences, around a tenth of them singletons; the top ten hold more than 9%. The sequenced sample consisted of PBMCs spiked with cells of the T cell clone KT2. Every receptor here comes from a human donor.

This clonotype appeared a few times. The chain joins TRBV20-1 to TRBJ2-1, with 8 nucleotides matching TRBD1. V lost 4 bases, J lost 3 bases, and 5 bases stayed unmatched. The germline gives CDR1 DFQATT, CDR2 SNEGSKA (reference sequence). CDR3 length: 14 amino acids. The CDR3 region is CSAKETGDYNEQFF. For the CDR3, the DNA is TGCAGTGCTAAGGAGACAGGGGACTACAATGAGCAGTTCTTC.

This clonotype was recorded a few times. This chain connects TRBV3-1 to TRBJ2-7, with D tentatively TRBD2 (6 bases). V lost 1 base and J 7 bases, leaving 8 bases between the germline ends. This CDR3 contains 12 residues. Germline V lookup: CDR1 LGHDT, CDR2 YNNKEL (reference sequence). The CDR3 coding sequence is TGTGCCAGCAGCCAAGTTGGGGGGGAGCAGTACTTC. Amino acid sequence: CASSQVGGEQYF.

At least ten counts were recorded for this clonotype. The V call is TRBV7-6, the J call TRBJ2-7; D is perhaps TRBD1 or TRBD2 (6 bases each). The CDR3 consists of 15 residues. Germline loops: CDR1 SGHVS, CDR2 FNYEAQ. The V gene lost 5 bases and the J gene lost 0 bases, with 14 bases spanning the gap. In DNA form, the CDR3 reads TGTGCCAGCAGCCCATCCGGGGGCGGCTCCTACGAGCAGTACTTC. Translated, it gives CASSPSGGGSYEQYF.

The table lists this clonotype with many counts. The chain carries TRBV20-1 and TRBJ1-3, with TRBD1 identical over 10 bases. Germline assignment: CDR1 DFQATT and CDR2 SNEGSKA (reference sequence). The CDR3 has 14 amino acids. J gave up 3 bases and V 6 bases, and 5 bases lay outside the gene matches. For the CDR3, the DNA is TGCAGTGCGTGGGACAGGGGAAATGGAAACACCATATATTTT. It yields the protein CSAWDRGNGNTIYF.

This clonotype showed up just a few times. V is TRBV4-1 and J is TRBJ1-1; no definite D call. CDR1 MGHRA and CDR2 YSYEKL come from the germline V gene. V lost 7 bases and J lost 1, with 13 bases in between. The CDR3 length is 14 residues. CDR3 residues: CASTRVGPNTEAFF. The CDR3 DNA is TGCGCCAGCACGAGAGTTGGACCGAACACTGAAGCTTTCTTT.

There are many counts of this clonotype. This sequence joins TRBV20-1 and TRBJ2-1, with 10 bases identical to TRBD2. CDR1 and CDR2 from the germline V gene are DFQATT and SNEGSKA (reference sequence). Trimming at V came to 6 bases and at J to 2 bases, leaving 16 bases not matched to a gene. The CDR3 loop spans 18 amino acids. The CDR3 protein is CSALTSGPLSSPYNEQFF. The DNA for the CDR3 is TGCAGTGCGCTGACTAGCGGGCCCCTTAGCTCTCCCTACAATGAGCAGTTCTTC.

This clonotype was counted many times. This chain joins TRBV11-2 and TRBJ2-3, with 11 bases identical to TRBD2. The CDR3 runs 16 residues. Germline-derived CDR1 and CDR2 are SGHAT and FQNNGV. Trimming cost V 1 base and J 4 bases; bases outside gene matches: 4. The CDR3 DNA is TGTGCCAGCAGCTTAGCTAGCGGGAGGATGGCAGATACGCAGTATTTT. Its protein is CASSLASGRMADTQYF.

The J gene is TRBJ2-3, the V gene TRBV7-6; 11 bases are shared with TRBD1. This CDR3 has 19 amino acids. Germline CDR1 is SGHVS and CDR2 is FNYEAQ. After removal of 2 bases from V and 2 bases from J, the junction contained 12 bases not matched to a gene. The chain's CDR3 is CASSLPAGQGAPLTDTQYF. In DNA, the CDR3 is TGTGCCAGCAGCTTACCTGCTGGACAGGGGGCCCCACTCACAGATACGCAGTATTTT.

This clonotype appeared a single time. The J gene is TRBJ2-3, the V gene TRBV29-1; 10 bases line up with TRBD1. CDR1 is SQVTM, CDR2 ANQGSEA, per germline. CDR3 length: 15 amino acids. J lost 3 bases, V lost 3 bases, and 6 bases had no gene match. The CDR3 protein is CSVEGGDRGTDTQYF. CDR3 DNA sequence: TGCAGCGTTGAGGGAGGGGACAGGGGAACAGATACGCAGTATTTT.

This chain connects TRBV11-2 to TRBJ2-5, with D perhaps TRBD1 (5 bases). Germline-derived CDR1 and CDR2 are SGHAT and FQNNGV. Trimming left V 4 bases short and J 1 base short, with 7 bases between. The CDR3 extends over 13 amino acids. In DNA form, the CDR3 reads TGTGCCAGCAGCTCAGGGATCCAAGAGACCCAGTACTTC. Its protein product is CASSSGIQETQYF.